These T cell receptor beta chains were read from a single sample in a study of blood T cell repertoires in COVID-19. The repertoire was sequenced with immunoSEQ multiplex PCR; TCRdb's copy has only in-frame clones and lacks some. The table includes roughly 160,000 clones, 88% detected once. The sequenced material came from peripheral blood. The receptors come from a middle-aged man who had recovered from COVID-19. CDR3s leave out the opening cysteine and the closing phenylalanine or tryptophan. A D gene is named only where the DNA matches it firmly.

V gene	D gene	CDR3 protein
TRBV14	TRBD2	ASSLILGLAGAETQY
TRBV19	.	ASSIKKGGRSNQPQH
TRBV24-1	.	ATSDPRGATGELF
TRBV11-2	.	ASSLRRETQY
TRBV18	TRBD1	ASSPETGIGTEAF
TRBV6-2/TRBV6-3	.	ASSYSNPVPWTEAF
TRBV12-2	.	ASRPRPRGPSYNEQF
TRBV21-1	.	ASSNSRPTSGRANEQY
TRBV2	TRBD1	ASSSGTGRGTQY
TRBV6-2/TRBV6-3	.	ASSYSTSSNQPQH
TRBV2	.	ASSPLRSDETQY
TRBV7-9	.	ASSLVGPSATEAF
TRBV27	.	ASSFGGAGATNTGELF
TRBV12-3/TRBV12-4	.	ASSLRGEQF
TRBV11-2	.	ASSFPRGPGEAF
TRBV6-1	TRBD2	ASSEASGGVQGTQY